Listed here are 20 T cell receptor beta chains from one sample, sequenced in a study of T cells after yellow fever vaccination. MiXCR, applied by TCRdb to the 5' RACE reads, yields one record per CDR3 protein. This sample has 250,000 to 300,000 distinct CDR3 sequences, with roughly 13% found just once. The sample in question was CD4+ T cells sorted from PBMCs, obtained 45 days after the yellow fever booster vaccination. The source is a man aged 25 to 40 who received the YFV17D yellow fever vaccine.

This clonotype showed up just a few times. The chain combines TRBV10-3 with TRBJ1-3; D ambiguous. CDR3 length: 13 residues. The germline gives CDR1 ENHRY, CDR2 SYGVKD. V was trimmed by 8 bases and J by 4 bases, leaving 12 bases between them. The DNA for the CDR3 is TGTGCCATCTCCCCAGGCGTCGGAAACACCATATATTTT. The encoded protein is CAISPGVGNTIYF.

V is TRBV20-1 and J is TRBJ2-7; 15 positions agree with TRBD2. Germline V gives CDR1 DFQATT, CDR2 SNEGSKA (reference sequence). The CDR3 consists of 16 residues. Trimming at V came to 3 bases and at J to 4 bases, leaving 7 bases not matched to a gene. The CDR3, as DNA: TGCAGTGCTAGCGGACTAGCGGGAGGGTTTCGGTACGAGCAGTACTTC. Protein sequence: CSASGLAGGFRYEQYF.

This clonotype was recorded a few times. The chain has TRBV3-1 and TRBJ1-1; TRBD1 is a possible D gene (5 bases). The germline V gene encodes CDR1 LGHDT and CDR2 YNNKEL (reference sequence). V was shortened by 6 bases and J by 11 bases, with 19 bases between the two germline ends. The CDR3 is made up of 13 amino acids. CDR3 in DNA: TGTGCCAGCAGTCCCGGGACCCTTGGGGTGGCTTTCTTT. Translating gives CASSPGTLGVAFF.

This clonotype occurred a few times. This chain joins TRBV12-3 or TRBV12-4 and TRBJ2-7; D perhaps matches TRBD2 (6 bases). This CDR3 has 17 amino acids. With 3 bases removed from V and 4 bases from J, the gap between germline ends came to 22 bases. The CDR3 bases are TGTGCCAGCAGTTTTACGCTCAACGGGAGAGCTAAATACGAGCAGTACTTC. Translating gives CASSFTLNGRAKYEQYF.

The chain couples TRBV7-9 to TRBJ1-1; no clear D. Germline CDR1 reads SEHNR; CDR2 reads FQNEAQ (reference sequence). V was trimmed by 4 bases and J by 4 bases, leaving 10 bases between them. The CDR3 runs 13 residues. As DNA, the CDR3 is TGTGCCAGCAGCTCCCGGTTGGGCACTGAAGCTTTCTTT. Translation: CASSSRLGTEAFF.

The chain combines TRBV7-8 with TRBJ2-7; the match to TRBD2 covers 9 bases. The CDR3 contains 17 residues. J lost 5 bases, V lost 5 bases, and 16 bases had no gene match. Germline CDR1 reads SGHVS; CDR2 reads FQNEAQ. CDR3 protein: CASSAGGGSGRINEQYF. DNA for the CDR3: TGTGCCAGCAGCGCCGGAGGAGGGAGCGGGAGGATAAACGAGCAGTACTTC.

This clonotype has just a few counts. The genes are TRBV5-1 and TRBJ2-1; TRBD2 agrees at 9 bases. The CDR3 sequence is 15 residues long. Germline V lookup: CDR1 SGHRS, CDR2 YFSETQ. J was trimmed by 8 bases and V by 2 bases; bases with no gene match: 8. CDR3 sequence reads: CASSFLSGRYDEQFF. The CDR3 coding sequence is TGCGCCAGCAGCTTTTTGAGCGGGAGGTATGATGAGCAGTTCTTC.

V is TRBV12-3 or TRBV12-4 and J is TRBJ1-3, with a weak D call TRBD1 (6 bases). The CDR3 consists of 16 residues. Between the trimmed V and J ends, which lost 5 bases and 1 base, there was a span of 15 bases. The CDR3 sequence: CASSRDRLLSGNTIYF. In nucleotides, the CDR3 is TGTGCCAGCAGTCGAGACAGGTTGTTGTCTGGAAACACCATATATTTT.

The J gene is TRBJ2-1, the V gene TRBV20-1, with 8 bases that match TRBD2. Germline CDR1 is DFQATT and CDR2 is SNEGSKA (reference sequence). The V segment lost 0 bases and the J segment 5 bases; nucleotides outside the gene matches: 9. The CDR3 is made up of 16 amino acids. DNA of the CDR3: TGCAGTGCTAGAGAGCCAATAGCGGGACCCCACAATGAGCAGTTCTTC. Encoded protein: CSAREPIAGPHNEQFF.

CDR3 residues: CASTFTSTGHYGYTF. The CDR3 DNA reads as TGTGCCAGCACTTTCACCTCGACAGGCCACTATGGCTACACCTTC. The rearrangement joins TRBV12-3 or TRBV12-4 to TRBJ1-2, with D perhaps TRBD1 (6 bases). The CDR3 extends over 15 amino acids. Between the trimmed V and J ends, which lost 7 bases and 3 bases, there was a span of 18 bases.

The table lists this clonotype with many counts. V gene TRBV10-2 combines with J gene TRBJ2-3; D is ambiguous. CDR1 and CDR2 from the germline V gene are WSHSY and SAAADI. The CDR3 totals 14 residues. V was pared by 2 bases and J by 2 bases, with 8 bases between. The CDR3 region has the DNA TGCGCCAGCAGTGAGCCAGGAACCACAGATACGCAGTATTTT. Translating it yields CASSEPGTTDTQYF.

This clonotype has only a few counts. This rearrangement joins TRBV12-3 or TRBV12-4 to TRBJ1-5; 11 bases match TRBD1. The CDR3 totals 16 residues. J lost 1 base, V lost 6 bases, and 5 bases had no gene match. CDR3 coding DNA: TGTGCCAGCAGGTTGGGACAGGGGGGAAGCAATCAGCCCCAGCATTTT. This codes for CASRLGQGGSNQPQHF.

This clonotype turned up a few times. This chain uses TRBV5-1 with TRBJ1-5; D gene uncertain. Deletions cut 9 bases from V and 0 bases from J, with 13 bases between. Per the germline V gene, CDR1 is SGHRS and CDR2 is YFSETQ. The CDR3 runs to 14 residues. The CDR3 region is CATPSEGSNQPQHF. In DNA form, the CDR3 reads TGCGCCACCCCCTCCGAAGGTAGCAATCAGCCCCAGCATTTT.

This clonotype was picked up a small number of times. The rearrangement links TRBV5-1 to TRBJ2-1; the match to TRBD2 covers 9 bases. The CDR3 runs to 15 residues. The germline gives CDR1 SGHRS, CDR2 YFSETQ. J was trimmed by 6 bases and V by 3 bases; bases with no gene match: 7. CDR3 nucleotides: TGCGCCAGCAGCTCCAGTAGCGGGAGTCCCAATGAGCAGTTCTTC. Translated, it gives CASSSSSGSPNEQFF.

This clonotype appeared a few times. The CDR3 nucleotides read TGTGCCAGCAGCTTGCTTTATGAGCGGTTCGCCTACAATGAGCAGTTCTTC. It codes for CASSLLYERFAYNEQFF. The chain links TRBV5-5 to TRBJ2-1; a possible D gene is TRBD2 (5 bases). The CDR3 contains 17 residues. Looked up from germline, CDR1 is SGHKS and CDR2 is YYEKEE (reference sequence). V shed 1 base and J shed 2 bases, with 16 bases lying between them.

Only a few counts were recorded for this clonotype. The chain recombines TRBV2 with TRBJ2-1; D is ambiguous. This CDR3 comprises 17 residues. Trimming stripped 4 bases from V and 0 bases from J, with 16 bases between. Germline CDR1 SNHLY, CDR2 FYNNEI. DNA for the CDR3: TGTGCCAGCAGTGCTTTCGAGTTTTGGAACTCCTACAATGAGCAGTTCTTC. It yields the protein CASSAFEFWNSYNEQFF. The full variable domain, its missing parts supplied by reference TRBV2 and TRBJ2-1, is EPEVTQTPSHQVTQMGQEVILRCVPISNHLYFYWYRQILGQKVEFLVSFYNNEISEKSEIFDDQFSVERPDGSNFTLKIRSTKLEDSAMYFCASSAFEFWNSYNEQFFGPGTRLTVL.

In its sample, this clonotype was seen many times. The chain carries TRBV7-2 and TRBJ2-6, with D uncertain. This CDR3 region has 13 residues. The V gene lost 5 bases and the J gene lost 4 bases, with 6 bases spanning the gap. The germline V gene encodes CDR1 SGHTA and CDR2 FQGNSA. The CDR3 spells CASSPPGANVLTF. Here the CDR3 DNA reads TGTGCCAGCAGCCCCCCCGGGGCCAACGTCCTGACTTTC.

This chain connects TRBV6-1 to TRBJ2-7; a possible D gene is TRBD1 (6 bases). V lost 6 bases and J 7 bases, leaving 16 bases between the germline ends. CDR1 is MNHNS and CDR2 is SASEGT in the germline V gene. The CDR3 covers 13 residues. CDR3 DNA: TGTGCCAGCAGAACAGGGTCCATCACGGAGCAGTACTTC. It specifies CASRTGSITEQYF.

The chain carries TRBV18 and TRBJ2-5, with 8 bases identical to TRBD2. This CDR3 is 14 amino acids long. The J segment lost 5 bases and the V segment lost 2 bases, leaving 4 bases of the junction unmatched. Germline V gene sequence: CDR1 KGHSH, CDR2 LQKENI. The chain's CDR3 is CASSPRREVETQYF. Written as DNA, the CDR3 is TGTGCCAGCTCACCAAGGCGGGAGGTGGAGACCCAGTACTTC.

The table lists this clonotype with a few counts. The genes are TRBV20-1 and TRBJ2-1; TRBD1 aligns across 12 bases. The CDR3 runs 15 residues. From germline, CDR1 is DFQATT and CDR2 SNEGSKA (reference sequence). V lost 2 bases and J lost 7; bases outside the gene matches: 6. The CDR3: CSARRGTGGGNEQFF. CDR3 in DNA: TGCAGTGCTAGAAGGGGGACAGGGGGCGGGAATGAGCAGTTCTTC.